The 6 T cell receptor beta chains reported below all come from one sample, sequenced in a study of identifying expanded T cells in peripheral blood. The repertoire was sequenced with immunoSEQ multiplex PCR; TCRdb's copy has only in-frame clones and lacks some. The table shows around 90,000 clones, with about 91% occurring only once. Sequenced: blood. The source is a person between 18 and 75 years old in good health.

This clone was picked up a small number of times. The chain uses TRBV7-9 and TRBJ2-1; the match to TRBD2 covers 7 bases. The V gene end was trimmed by 4 bases and the J gene end by 5 bases; junction bases not matched to a gene: 8. The germline V gene has CDR1 SEHNR and CDR2 FQNEAQ (reference sequence). The CDR3 is made up of 15 amino acids. The CDR3: CASSSGLDGNNEQFF. The CDR3 nucleotides are TGTGCCAGCAGCTCCGGACTAGATGGGAACAATGAGCAGTTCTTC.

The CDR3 bases are TGTGCCAGCAGCTTGGGGGGCGCTAGCCCTCGTGGGGAGACCCAGTACTTC. It is translated as CASSLGGASPRGETQYF. The rearrangement joins TRBV5-4 to TRBJ2-5, with D tentatively TRBD1 or TRBD2 (5 bases each). V dropped 0 bases and J dropped 5 bases, with 20 bases sitting between them. The CDR3 consists of 17 residues. Per germline, CDR1 SGHNT and CDR2 YYREEE (reference sequence).

V and J are TRBV11-2 and TRBJ2-2; 8 bases fit TRBD2. Germline trimming cut 6 bases from V and 0 bases from J; bases unmatched to any gene: 9. Germline CDR1 SGHAT, CDR2 FQNNGV. The CDR3 is 17 residues long. CDR3 loop: CASRYIGGLANTGELFF. DNA for the CDR3: TGTGCCAGCAGATATATAGGGGGACTAGCGAACACCGGGGAGCTGTTTTTT. Variable domain in full (rest from reference TRBV11-2 and TRBJ2-2): EAGVAQSPRYKIIEKRQSVAFWCNPISGHATLYWYQQILGQGPKLLIQFQNNGVVDDSQLPKDRFSAERLKGVDSTLKIQPAKLEDSAVYLCASRYIGGLANTGELFFGEGSRLTVL.

This clone was observed a single time. The chain carries TRBV6-1 and TRBJ1-2; D might be TRBD1 (5 bases). The CDR3 is made up of 14 amino acids. Between the trimmed V and J ends, which lost 1 base and 4 bases, there was a span of 10 bases. Germline V lookup: CDR1 MNHNS, CDR2 SASEGT. CDR3: CASSEVAGSYGYTF. The CDR3, as DNA: TGTGCCAGCAGTGAAGTGGCAGGGAGCTATGGCTACACCTTC.

In its sample, this clone was seen once. The chain links TRBV18 to TRBJ2-7; no clear D. CDR3 length: 13 amino acids. Per germline, CDR1 KGHSH and CDR2 LQKENI. Deletions cut 2 bases from V and 2 bases from J, with 7 bases between. CDR3 DNA sequence: TGTGCCAGCTCACCATCCAGCACCTACGAGCAGTACTTC. This translates into CASSPSSTYEQYF.

The rearrangement uses TRBV4-1 and TRBJ2-5, with 14 nucleotides matching TRBD2. V lost 0 bases and J lost 5; bases outside the gene matches: 8. Germline V gene sequence: CDR1 MGHRA, CDR2 YSYEKL. The CDR3 covers 18 residues. CDR3 amino acids: CASSQEVGLAGAAETQYF. The DNA of the CDR3 is TGCGCCAGCAGCCAAGAGGTGGGACTAGCGGGAGCAGCTGAGACCCAGTACTTC.